What follows are 27 T cell receptor beta chains derived from one specimen sequenced in a study of TIL therapy for anti-PD-1-resistant metastatic lung cancer. Sequencing used immunoSEQ v3. Profiling relied on immunoSEQ multiplex PCR, and the TCRdb table lists in-frame clones only, not all of them. The sample contains tens of thousands of clones, about 86% of which appear only once. Time point in this sample: pre-treatment sample, taken before nivolumab and TIL therapy. The sample here was blood, taken at baseline. Receptor source: a person aged 25 to 80 with non-small cell lung cancer.

This clone was counted a few times. V is TRBV7-8 and J is TRBJ1-5; maybe TRBD1 (5 bases). The CDR3 loop spans 15 amino acids. The V gene lost 6 bases and the J gene lost 3 bases, with 15 bases spanning the gap. Germline-derived CDR1 and CDR2 are SGHVS and FQNEAQ. The CDR3 coding sequence is TGTGCCAGCAGGCGGGACTCGGTGGTCAATCAGCCCCAGCATTTT. It specifies CASRRDSVVNQPQHF. Variable domain in full (rest from reference TRBV7-8 and TRBJ1-5): GAGVSQSPRYKVAKRGQDVALRCDPISGHVSLFWYQQALGQGPEFLTYFQNEAQLDKSGLPSDRFFAERPEGSVSTLKIQRTQQEDSAVYLCASRRDSVVNQPQHFGDGTRLSIL.

J is TRBJ2-1 and V is TRBV24-1; unclear D gene. Germline assignment: CDR1 KGHDR and CDR2 SFDVKD. This CDR3 region has 11 residues. Deletions cut 7 bases from V and 3 bases from J, with 3 bases between. The DNA for the CDR3 is TGTGCCACCAGCAACTACAATGAGCAGTTCTTC. Translation gives CATSNYNEQFF.

V is TRBV30 and J is TRBJ1-3; possible D gene TRBD1, 5 bases. V lost 4 bases to trimming and J lost 2 bases, with 18 bases between them. The germline CDR1 and CDR2 sequences are GTSNPN and SVGIG (reference sequence). The length of the CDR3 is 16 residues. CDR3: CAWTLGGAPTGNTIYF. Here the CDR3 DNA reads TGTGCCTGGACCCTTGGTGGGGCTCCAACTGGAAACACCATATATTTT.

The rearrangement links TRBV10-3 to TRBJ2-7, with D hard to call. V lost 3 bases to trimming and J lost 1 base, with 7 bases between them. The CDR3 sequence is 13 residues long. The germline V gene has CDR1 ENHRY and CDR2 SYGVKD. CDR3 sequence reads: CAISDGSSYEQYF. The CDR3 DNA follows: TGTGCCATCAGTGATGGCAGTTCCTACGAGCAGTACTTC.

The J gene is TRBJ2-7, the V gene TRBV18; D not resolved. V was shortened by 5 bases and J by 0 bases, with 5 bases between the two germline ends. The length of the CDR3 is 12 residues. Germline loops: CDR1 KGHSH, CDR2 LQKENI. In DNA, the CDR3 is TGTGCCAGCTCATCCAGCTCCTACGAGCAGTACTTC. Residues: CASSSSSYEQYF.

V usage is TRBV2 and J usage is TRBJ1-6; D remains unclear. CDR1 is SNHLY, CDR2 FYNNEI, per germline. The CDR3 runs 14 residues. The germline V and J ends were trimmed by 8 bases and 5 bases, with 13 bases remaining between them. This CDR3 is CASRLQRNNSPLHF. As DNA, the CDR3 is TGTGCCAGCCGACTTCAGAGGAATAATTCACCCCTCCACTTT.

This clone was observed once. This chain connects TRBV6-5 to TRBJ1-5; tentatively, D is TRBD1 (5 bases). V gave up 2 bases and J gave up 2 bases, with 10 bases separating them. This CDR3 spans 15 amino acids. Germline V gives CDR1 MNHEY, CDR2 SVGAGI. In DNA, the CDR3 is TGTGCCAGCAGTTACAGGCAGGGCGGCAATCAGCCCCAGCATTTT. It specifies CASSYRQGGNQPQHF.

V usage is TRBV6-2 or TRBV6-3 and J usage is TRBJ1-5, with 7 bases that match TRBD1. The CDR3 has 15 amino acids. Germline V lookup: CDR1 MNHEY, CDR2 SVGEGT. The ends lost 5 bases at V and 7 bases at J; junction bases unmatched: 11. The CDR3, as DNA: TGTGCCAGCAGTCGCGGACAGGCTGAAGCGCAGCCCCAGCATTTT. Amino acids: CASSRGQAEAQPQHF.

The chain couples TRBV19 to TRBJ2-5, with 7 bases fitting TRBD1. V was pared by 1 base and J by 1 base, with 3 bases of the junction left unmatched. Germline CDR1 LNHDA, CDR2 SQIVND (reference sequence). There are 15 residues in the CDR3. The CDR3 sequence: CASSIGRDSQETQYF. CDR3 nucleotide sequence: TGTGCCAGTAGTATAGGTAGGGACAGCCAAGAGACCCAGTACTTC.

The V call is TRBV4-3, the J call TRBJ2-1; no firm D call. This CDR3 comprises 14 residues. The V gene's germline CDR1 is LGHNA and CDR2 YSLEER. The V end was cut by 3 bases, the J end by 5 bases, with 11 bases between. CDR3: CASSQGSANNEQFF. As DNA, the CDR3 is TGCGCCAGCAGCCAGGGATCAGCTAACAATGAGCAGTTCTTC.

The genes are TRBV28 and TRBJ2-7, with 10 bases fitting TRBD2. Trimming at V came to 5 bases and at J to 2 bases, leaving 3 bases not matched to a gene. Germline CDR1 reads MDHEN; CDR2 reads SYDVKM. The CDR3 length is 14 residues. This chain's CDR3 is CASSLSGRAYEQYF. The CDR3 DNA follows: TGTGCCAGCAGTCTAAGCGGGAGGGCCTACGAGCAGTACTTC.

This rearrangement joins TRBV4-1 to TRBJ2-1; D remains unclear. Germline values: CDR1 MGHRA, CDR2 YSYEKL. The V end lost 0 bases, the J end lost 10 bases, and 25 bases lay between the germline ends. The CDR3 consists of 18 residues. The CDR3 is CASSQDIPADFIRGEQFF. CDR3 nucleotides: TGCGCCAGCAGCCAAGATATCCCAGCAGACTTCATTCGAGGCGAGCAGTTCTTC.

The chain has TRBV19 and TRBJ2-1; 8 bases fit TRBD2. The CDR3 length is 18 residues. With 5 bases clipped from V and 0 bases from J, the junction kept 12 bases outside the gene matches. The germline V gene has CDR1 LNHDA and CDR2 SQIVND (reference sequence). CDR3 nucleotide sequence: TGTGCCAGTAGTGATCCAGCGGGGGCCCCGAGCTCCTACAATGAGCAGTTCTTC. Translated: CASSDPAGAPSSYNEQFF. The variable domain in full, with the rest retrieved from reference TRBV19 and TRBJ2-1, is DGGITQSPKYLFRKEGQNVTLSCEQNLNHDAMYWYRQDPGQGLRLIYYSQIVNDFQKGDIAEGYSVSREKKESFPLTVTSAQKNPTAFYLCASSDPAGAPSSYNEQFFGPGTRLTVL.

The chain links TRBV29-1 to TRBJ2-3; 11 bases align to TRBD2. The J segment lost 2 bases and the V segment lost 4 bases, leaving 8 bases of the junction unmatched. The CDR3 consists of 16 residues. In germline, CDR1 is SQVTM, CDR2 ANQGSEA. CDR3 DNA sequence: TGCAGCGTTGTGGGTAGCGGGAGGGGACACACAGATACGCAGTATTTT. Translated: CSVVGSGRGHTDTQYF.

The chain employs TRBV6-5 and TRBJ2-1; 8 bases agree with TRBD2. Germline V gene data show CDR1 as MNHEY and CDR2 as SVGAGI. V dropped 6 bases and J dropped 3; count of bases not matched to a gene: 4. The CDR3 consists of 14 residues. The CDR3 spells CASRPSGGYNEQFF. In DNA, the CDR3 is TGTGCCAGCAGGCCGAGCGGGGGCTACAATGAGCAGTTCTTC.

V and J are TRBV10-1 and TRBJ2-1; TRBD1 matches at 10 bases. V was clipped by 2 bases and J by 8 bases; unmatched bases: 15. CDR3 length: 18 amino acids. Per the germline V gene, CDR1 is WNHNN and CDR2 is SYGVQD (reference sequence). DNA of the CDR3: TGCGCCAGCAGTGAGGCGAAAACACGACAGGGGGCTTCGGATGAGCAGTTCTTC. Translating gives CASSEAKTRQGASDEQFF.

The V call is TRBV3-1 (or the pseudogene TRBV3-2), the J call TRBJ1-4; 9 bases line up with TRBD1. The CDR3 is 14 residues long. The J segment lost 7 bases and the V segment lost 4 bases, leaving 4 bases of the junction unmatched. Germline assignment: CDR1 LGHDT and CDR2 YNNKEL (reference sequence). For the CDR3, the DNA is TGTGCCAGCAGCCTAGGGGGACAGGGTGAAAAACTGTTTTTT. Residues: CASSLGGQGEKLFF.

The genes are TRBV7-9 and TRBJ2-1; D is tentatively TRBD1 or TRBD2 (5 bases each). The CDR3 extends over 15 amino acids. Germline CDR1 reads SEHNR; CDR2 reads FQNEAQ (reference sequence). V was clipped by 8 bases and J by 10 bases, with 24 bases between them. The CDR3 DNA follows: TGTGCCAGCTCCGAACCACGGGACGGACCGGGGGAGCAGTTCTTC. Amino acid sequence: CASSEPRDGPGEQFF.

The V gene is TRBV5-4, the J gene TRBJ1-1, with 9 bases that match TRBD1. The V gene's germline CDR1 is SGHNT and CDR2 YYREEE (reference sequence). V lost 5 bases and J lost 5; bases outside the gene matches: 7. The CDR3 runs 14 residues. DNA for the CDR3: TGTGCCAGCAGTTGGGACAGGGAGTCGACTGAAGCTTTCTTT. Protein product: CASSWDRESTEAFF.

The CDR3 reads CASSFFRQGNIQYF. As DNA, the CDR3 is TGTGCCAGCAGCTTCTTTAGGCAGGGGAACATTCAGTACTTC. The chain uses TRBV5-6 and TRBJ2-4; tentative D call: TRBD1 (6 bases). CDR1 is SGHDT, CDR2 YYEEEE, per germline. V lost 2 bases, J lost 7 bases, and 13 bases lay in between. This CDR3 is 14 amino acids long.

The chain carries TRBV6-1 and TRBJ2-5; 8 positions agree with TRBD1. The germline V gene encodes CDR1 MNHNS and CDR2 SASEGT. V lost 0 bases to trimming and J lost 6 bases; unmatched junction nucleotides: 6. The CDR3 contains 15 residues. The CDR3 region is CASSEAQTGEKTQYF. The DNA of the CDR3 is TGTGCCAGCAGTGAAGCCCAGACAGGGGAGAAGACCCAGTACTTC.

This clone was seen only once. V and J are TRBV9 and TRBJ1-2; no definite D call. With 4 bases removed from V and 4 bases from J, the gap between germline ends came to 14 bases. Looked up from germline, CDR1 is SGDLS and CDR2 is YYNGEE. The CDR3 loop spans 14 amino acids. CDR3 residues: CASSPRTETYGYTF. The DNA of the CDR3 is TGTGCCAGCAGCCCTCGGACGGAAACCTATGGCTACACCTTC.

The chain has TRBV7-9 and TRBJ2-2; possibly TRBD2 for D (6 bases). Trimming stripped 2 bases from V and 2 bases from J, with 9 bases between. The germline V gene encodes CDR1 SEHNR and CDR2 FQNEAQ (reference sequence). CDR3 size: 15 residues. As DNA, the CDR3 is TGTGCCAGCAGCTTACTAGCGATCAACACCGGGGAGCTGTTTTTT. Translated: CASSLLAINTGELFF.

The rearrangement links TRBV10-2 to TRBJ1-1, with 7 bases identical to TRBD1. This CDR3 spans 14 amino acids. Germline loops: CDR1 WSHSY, CDR2 SAAADI. The V and J ends lost 7 bases and 4 bases, in that order; junction bases with no gene match: 9. The CDR3 loop is CASTGGVVSTEAFF. For the CDR3, the DNA is TGCGCCAGCACAGGGGGGGTGGTCAGCACTGAAGCTTTCTTT.

The genes are TRBV28 and TRBJ1-1, with D unresolved. V lost 3 bases, J lost 1 base, and 9 bases lay in between. The length of the CDR3 is 14 residues. Germline V lookup: CDR1 MDHEN, CDR2 SYDVKM. In DNA form, the CDR3 reads TGTGCCAGCAGTTTCCCCAATGCGAACACTGAAGCTTTCTTT. As protein: CASSFPNANTEAFF.

The rearrangement joins TRBV7-9 to TRBJ2-1; D is unclear. The CDR3 covers 13 residues. Trimming cost V 5 bases and J 9 bases, with 14 bases left between them. Germline assignment: CDR1 SEHNR and CDR2 FQNEAQ (reference sequence). The chain's CDR3 is CASSGYILGEQFF. The DNA for the CDR3 is TGTGCCAGCAGCGGGTACATTCTGGGTGAGCAGTTCTTC. Together with reference TRBV7-9 and TRBJ2-1, the CDR3 gives the full variable domain: DTGVSQNPRHKITKRGQNVTFRCDPISEHNRLYWYRQTLGQGPEFLTYFQNEAQLEKSRLLSDRFSAERPKGSFSTLEIQRTEQGDSAMYLCASSGYILGEQFFGPGTRLTVL.

This clone was seen a single time. The chain joins TRBV2 to TRBJ2-5; perhaps TRBD1 as D (6 bases). The CDR3 totals 14 residues. The V and J ends lost 6 bases and 4 bases respectively, with 15 bases between them. The germline V gene has CDR1 SNHLY and CDR2 FYNNEI. CDR3 coding DNA: TGTGCCAGCAGGGGAACAGGGTTGGGAGAGACCCAGTACTTC. It is translated as CASRGTGLGETQYF.